This T cell receptor beta chain was identified in a study of long-term antiretroviral therapy in people with HIV. Looking at the study overall: The earliest samples predate the 2015 immediate-ART recommendation by about a decade. Study-level findings and limits: The study collected no data on ART adherence, viral resistance or therapy changes.

V was clipped by 5 bases and J by 3 bases; unmatched bases: 3. The CDR3 is 13 amino acids. The germline gives CDR1 MDHEN, CDR2 SYDVKM. The authors ran the immunoSEQ assay, v3.0, at survey level. The repertoire was sequenced with immunoSEQ multiplex PCR; TCRdb's copy has only in-frame clones and lacks some. The sample has about 27,000 clones; about 82% are singletons. At least one PBMC sample before ART and at least two after were required. This clone has only a few counts. The antigen is not known. The material was unsorted PBMCs, obtained 0.8 years before starting antiretroviral therapy. This chain uses TRBV28 with TRBJ1-2, with 7 nucleotides matching TRBD1. This receptor was taken from a man aged 18 to 30 with HIV. CDR3 loop: CASSQQGYYGYTF. CDR3 bases: TGTGCCAGCAGTCAACAGGGGTACTATGGCTACACCTTC.